This TCR beta chain was found in a study of radiation and T cells in renal cell carcinoma. This sample's time point: blood 4 weeks post-SBRT, at nephrectomy. The treatment is: 15 Gy SBRT to primary tumor, nephrectomy 4 weeks later. Serial blood draws occurred at baseline and 2 and 4 weeks post-SBRT. Turning to this clone: Its antigen is unknown.

From germline, CDR1 is MNHEY and CDR2 SVGAGI. The length of the CDR3 is 13 residues. General observations from the study: Baseline intratumoral clonotype presence is unknown without pretreatment biopsies.

Repertoires were generated with immunoSEQ multiplex PCR, while TCRdb's copy carries only in-frame clones and drops some. The table records under 100,000 clones, around 83% of them present only once. The sample consisted of blood, taken from a patient whose treatment included radiotherapy and nephrectomy. The V call is TRBV6-5, the J call TRBJ2-5; 8 nucleotides align to TRBD2. The DNA end lines up better with TRBJ2-7; the J call may be wrong. The source is a man in his fifties or sixties with renal cell carcinoma. The DNA for the CDR3 is TGTGCCAGCAAGAGCGGGGGACTTTACGAGCAGTACTTC. Its translation is CASKSGGLYEQYF.